This is a list of T cell receptor beta chains from one sample in a study of blood T cell repertoires in COVID-19. The repertoire was sequenced with immunoSEQ multiplex PCR; TCRdb's copy has only in-frame clones and lacks some. This table holds roughly 65,000 clones, more than 70% found once. The specimen was peripheral blood. Receptors were obtained from a human donor in a cohort sampled during active COVID-19. CDR3s include the opening cysteine and the closing phenylalanine or tryptophan. D genes are given only for firm matches. A row's size may be missing; if present it is once, few, many or a size class.

CASSLGGPYNEQFF	TGTGCCAGCAGCCTGGGGGGGCCCTACAATGAGCAGTTCTTC	TRBJ2-1	.	.	TRBV11-2
CASSLLPGGPGEQFF	TGCGCCAGCAGCTTGTTGCCGGGAGGGCCGGGGGAGCAGTTCTTC	TRBJ2-1	TRBD2	.	TRBV5-1
CASSLSSGNTIYF	TGTGCCAGCAGCCTGAGTTCTGGAAACACCATATATTTT	TRBJ1-3	.	.	TRBV3-1/TRBV3-2
CASSFEGGSYEQYF	TGTGCCAGCAGTTTTGAGGGCGGCTCCTACGAGCAGTACTTC	TRBJ2-7	.	once	TRBV28
CASSYSQGGDYGYTF	TGTGCCAGCAGTTACTCACAGGGGGGTGACTATGGCTACACCTTC	TRBJ1-2	TRBD1	once	TRBV6-5
CASSREVGQEEKLFF	TGCGCCAGCAGTCGGGAAGTGGGCCAGGAAGAAAAACTGTTTTTT	TRBJ1-4	.	.	TRBV5-1
CASSLGTGGNGYTF	TGTGCCAGCAGCCTTGGGACAGGGGGAAATGGCTACACCTTC	TRBJ1-2	TRBD1	.	TRBV3-1/TRBV3-2
CASSSSGREAEKLFF	TGTGCCAGCAGCTCCTCCGGACGGGAGGCGGAAAAACTGTTTTTT	TRBJ1-4	.	.	TRBV4-2
CASSLDRVIGWGNQPQHF	TGTGCCAGCAGTCTCGACAGGGTAATCGGTTGGGGCAATCAGCCCCAGCATTTT	TRBJ1-5	TRBD1	few	TRBV6-6
CASSEGQGSYEQYF	TGTGCCAGCAGTGAGGGGCAGGGTTCCTACGAGCAGTACTTC	TRBJ2-7	.	.	TRBV2
CASSSDRGFGSPLHF	TGTGCCAGCAGTAGCGACAGGGGGTTCGGCTCACCCCTCCACTTT	TRBJ1-6	TRBD1	.	TRBV6-5
CASSSGTGASTDTQYF	TGTGCCAGCAGTTCCGGGACAGGGGCTAGCACAGATACGCAGTATTTT	TRBJ2-3	TRBD1	once	TRBV6-2/TRBV6-3
CASSLTSGRSRFF	TGTGCCAGCAGTTTAACTAGCGGGAGGTCCCGGTTCTTC	TRBJ2-1	TRBD2	.	TRBV27
CASSPGAANVLTF	TGTGCCAGCAGCCCCGGAGCGGCCAACGTCCTGACTTTC	TRBJ2-6	.	.	TRBV5-6
CASSLVRDTFLDTQYF	TGCGCCAGCAGCTTGGTCCGGGACACATTTTTAGATACGCAGTATTTT	TRBJ2-3	.	.	TRBV5-1
CASSSGLNTDTQYF	TGTGCCAGCAGCTCGGGACTTAACACAGATACGCAGTATTTT	TRBJ2-3	.	.	TRBV11-3
CASSLPVILTSGENYNEQFF	TGTGCCAGCAGTTTACCCGTCATCCTGACTAGCGGAGAAAATTACAATGAGCAGTTCTTC	TRBJ2-1	TRBD2	.	TRBV28
CASTEGRPDGTQYF	TGTGCCAGCACCGAGGGAAGGCCCGACGGGACCCAGTACTTC	TRBJ2-5	.	.	TRBV6-5
CASSERGGDGYTF	TGCGCCAGCAGTGAGCGGGGAGGCGACGGCTACACCTTC	TRBJ1-2	.	.	TRBV10-1
CASRPPGQPSYGYTF	TGTGCCAGTAGGCCTCCGGGACAACCTTCCTATGGCTACACCTTC	TRBJ1-2	.	few	TRBV19
CASRRTGEIGYTF	TGTGCCAGCAGGCGGACAGGGGAGATTGGCTACACCTTC	TRBJ1-2	TRBD1	few	TRBV5-4
CASSPPGQGSSPLHF	TGCGCCAGCAGCCCTCCGGGACAGGGGTCTTCACCCCTCCACTTT	TRBJ1-6	TRBD1	.	TRBV5-1
CASIQWRGRNSPLHF	TGTGCCAGCATTCAATGGAGGGGAAGGAATTCACCCCTCCACTTT	TRBJ1-6	.	.	TRBV6-5
CASSLGQWEEQYF	TGTGCCAGCAGCTTAGGACAGTGGGAAGAGCAGTACTTC	TRBJ2-7	.	few	TRBV11-2
CASSSGTSGTFGTDTQYF	TGTGCCAGCAGTTCCGGGACTAGCGGAACCTTTGGCACAGATACGCAGTATTTT	TRBJ2-3	TRBD2	few	TRBV27
CASSPGTGPSPLHF	TGTGCCAGCAGTCCCGGGACAGGGCCTTCACCCCTCCACTTT	TRBJ1-6	TRBD1	.	TRBV6-5
CASTQFGALDSPLHF	TGTGCCAGCACCCAATTTGGGGCTTTGGATTCACCCCTCCACTTT	TRBJ1-6	.	.	TRBV2
CASSLREDTEAFF	TGTGCCAGTAGCCTGAGGGAGGACACTGAAGCTTTCTTT	TRBJ1-1	.	.	TRBV19
CASSSRTGTYEQYF	TGTGCCAGCAGCTCGCGGACAGGGACCTACGAGCAGTACTTC	TRBJ2-7	TRBD1	.	TRBV5-4
CASSLPTGSASPLHF	TGTGCCAGCAGTTTACCGACAGGGAGCGCTTCACCCCTCCACTTT	TRBJ1-6	TRBD1	.	TRBV28
CAISGGAGVGKETQYF	TGTGCCATCAGTGGGGGAGCGGGAGTTGGAAAAGAGACCCAGTACTTC	TRBJ2-5	TRBD2	.	TRBV10-3
CASSHGQGSTEAFF	TGCGCCAGCAGCCACGGACAGGGCAGCACTGAAGCTTTCTTT	TRBJ1-1	TRBD1	.	TRBV4-1
CASSLWGQVVGANVLTF	TGTGCCAGCAGTTTATGGGGACAGGTGGTTGGGGCCAACGTCCTGACTTTC	TRBJ2-6	TRBD1	few	TRBV28
CASRTGGGETQYF	TGTGCCAGCCGGACAGGGGGAGGAGAGACCCAGTACTTC	TRBJ2-5	TRBD1	.	TRBV19
CASSYGGRSGANVLTF	TGCGCCAGCAGCTACGGCGGCCGCTCTGGGGCCAACGTCCTGACTTTC	TRBJ2-6	.	.	TRBV5-1
CAITGQVANEQFF	TGTGCCATCACCGGACAGGTCGCGAATGAGCAGTTCTTC	TRBJ2-1	TRBD1	.	TRBV10-3
CASSRMGASSEQYF	TGTGCCAGCAGCCGCATGGGGGCCTCGTCCGAGCAGTACTTC	TRBJ2-7	.	.	TRBV7-9
CASSPPLEGDYGYTF	TGCGCCAGCAGCCCCCCCCTGGAGGGCGACTATGGCTACACCTTC	TRBJ1-2	.	.	TRBV5-1
CASSLSREPYNEQFF	TGTGCCAGCAGCTTATCGCGGGAGCCGTACAATGAGCAGTTCTTC	TRBJ2-1	TRBD2	few	TRBV7-2
CATGGNSPLHF	TGTGCCACGGGCGGGAATTCACCCCTCCACTTT	TRBJ1-6	.	once	TRBV10-3